The source of this T cell receptor beta chain is a study of OX40 agonist ivuxolimab in advanced cancers. The germline V gene encodes CDR1 SGHVS and CDR2 FQNEAQ. V shed 4 bases and J shed 0 bases, with 5 bases lying between them. This CDR3 has 13 amino acids. Sequenced by immunoSEQ multiplex PCR; TCRdb stores in-frame clones only, minus some. The table has 100,000 to 150,000 clones, approximately 90% seen once. This material consisted of CD4+ or CD8+ T cells sorted from blood, taken in a trial of the OX40 agonist ivuxolimab. The source of this sequence is an adult with an advanced solid tumor such as melanoma, head and neck, liver or kidney cancer. The chain combines TRBV7-8 with TRBJ2-3; D unresolved. In nucleotides, the CDR3 is TGTGCCAGCAGCTGGGCAAGCACAGATACGCAGTATTTT. It specifies CASSWASTDTQYF. Variable domain in full (rest from reference TRBV7-8 and TRBJ2-3): GAGVSQSPRYKVAKRGQDVALRCDPISGHVSLFWYQQALGQGPEFLTYFQNEAQLDKSGLPSDRFFAERPEGSVSTLKIQRTQQEDSAVYLCASSWASTDTQYFGPGTRLTVL.